These 22 T cell receptor beta chains were all obtained from the same sample, sequenced in a study of T cells after posttransplantation cyclophosphamide (dated by TCRdb to about 2016). The receptor library was made with the immunoSEQ multiplex PCR assay. TCRdb retrieved this table from immuneACCESS and kept in-frame rearrangements only. Not all clones are present; in checked studies, unresolved V genes account for under half, and no reason is known for the remainder. The table for this sample lists 7,000 to 10,000 clones; 95% to 99% of them were counted only once. 0.25% to 0.3% of the sample is taken by the ten largest. The source material was naive CD8+ T cells sorted from PBMCs. All receptors derive from a man aged 50-59 years in good health, CMV-negative, and a related stem cell transplant donor.

V gene TRBV5-6 combines with J gene TRBJ2-3; D gene uncertain. This CDR3 contains 12 residues. The V and J ends lost 4 bases and 2 bases respectively, with 5 bases between them. In germline, CDR1 is SGHDT, CDR2 YYEEEE. The CDR3 protein is CASSIYTDTQYF. As DNA, the CDR3 is TGTGCCAGCAGCATTTACACAGATACGCAGTATTTT. The full variable domain, in which reference TRBV5-6 and TRBJ2-3 provide the parts outside the CDR3, is DAGVTQSPTHLIKTRGQQVTLRCSPKSGHDTVSWYQQALGQGPQFIFQYYEEEERQRGNFPDRFSGHQFPNYSSELNVNALLLGDSALYLCASSIYTDTQYFGPGTRLTVL.

V usage is TRBV7-9 and J usage is TRBJ2-3, with a tentative D call TRBD2 (6 bases). Germline V CDR1 and CDR2: SEHNR, FQNEAQ (reference sequence). CDR3 size: 16 residues. V was shortened by 4 bases and J by 5 bases, with 19 bases between the two germline ends. DNA for the CDR3: TGTGCCAGCAGCTCCCTGGAGGGGAAATTCAAAGATACGCAGTATTTT. Its protein product is CASSSLEGKFKDTQYF.

The chain employs TRBV6-1 and TRBJ2-7, with a tentative D call TRBD2 (6 bases). The CDR3 totals 14 residues. Germline V gene data show CDR1 as MNHNS and CDR2 as SASEGT. Between the trimmed V and J ends, which lost 6 bases and 5 bases, there was a span of 17 bases. The CDR3 is CASRLRELWDEQYF. The DNA for the CDR3 is TGTGCCAGCAGGCTTCGGGAGCTCTGGGACGAGCAGTACTTC.

The chain uses TRBV11-2 and TRBJ2-3; 15 bases match TRBD2. Per germline, CDR1 SGHAT and CDR2 FQNNGV. Trimming cost V 5 bases and J 4 bases; bases outside gene matches: 4. The CDR3 is made up of 16 amino acids. The CDR3 bases are TGTGCCAGCAGCGCGGGACTAGCGGGGGGCTCAGATACGCAGTATTTT. This gives the protein CASSAGLAGGSDTQYF.

The gene calls are TRBV5-5 and TRBJ2-1, with a weak D call TRBD2 (6 bases). The V end lost 2 bases, the J end lost 13 bases, and 28 bases lay between the germline ends. The CDR3 totals 17 residues. Germline CDR1 and CDR2: SGHKS and YYEKEE (reference sequence). The CDR3 DNA is TGTGCCAGCAGCTTAGTAGCGGTGATACTCCCCGGGTGGAATCAGTTCTTC. It encodes CASSLVAVILPGWNQFF.

This chain joins TRBV2 and TRBJ1-3; 9 positions agree with TRBD1. CDR1 is SNHLY and CDR2 is FYNNEI in the germline V gene. The CDR3 is 18 amino acids. The V gene end was trimmed by 3 bases and the J gene end by 2 bases; junction bases not matched to a gene: 11. The CDR3 region has the DNA TGTGCCAGCAGTGACCCACGACAGGGGGATAGAACTGGAAACACCATATATTTT. This encodes CASSDPRQGDRTGNTIYF.

The chain employs TRBV19 and TRBJ2-7; perhaps TRBD2 as D (6 bases). Germline V gene sequence: CDR1 LNHDA, CDR2 SQIVND (reference sequence). Trimming left V 0 bases short and J 1 base short, with 16 bases between. The CDR3 covers 17 residues. The CDR3 region has the DNA TGTGCCAGTAGTATAGATCGGCGGGGCCGGGGTTCCTACGAGCAGTACTTC. As protein: CASSIDRRGRGSYEQYF.

V gene TRBV19 combines with J gene TRBJ1-1; 7 bases agree with TRBD1. Germline V gene sequence: CDR1 LNHDA, CDR2 SQIVND (reference sequence). This CDR3 is 13 amino acids long. Trimming at V came to 9 bases and at J to 1 base, leaving 5 bases not matched to a gene. CDR3 region: CASRGSQNTEAFF. CDR3 nucleotides: TGTGCCAGCAGGGGGTCGCAGAACACTGAAGCTTTCTTT.

This clone was seen only once. The chain uses TRBV6-6 and TRBJ1-2, with TRBD1 matching 11 bases. The CDR3 covers 11 residues. J lost 8 bases, V lost 10 bases, and 3 bases had no gene match. Germline V gene lookup returns CDR1 MNHNY and CDR2 SVGAGI (reference sequence). The CDR3 loop reads CATWTGGGYTF. The CDR3 DNA is TGTGCCACCTGGACAGGGGGCGGCTACACCTTC.

V gene TRBV11-2 combines with J gene TRBJ2-2; 7 nucleotides line up with TRBD2. The CDR3 contains 17 residues. With V trimmed by 9 bases and J by 3 bases, 16 bases remained unmatched. Germline loops: CDR1 SGHAT, CDR2 FQNNGV. This CDR3 reads CASMPPPGRADTGELFF. The CDR3 nucleotides are TGTGCCAGTATGCCTCCACCGGGGAGGGCGGACACCGGGGAGCTGTTTTTT.

The chain joins TRBV5-6 to TRBJ2-7; TRBD1 matches 9 bases. Germline V gene sequence: CDR1 SGHDT, CDR2 YYEEEE. Germline trimming cut 4 bases from V and 0 bases from J; bases unmatched to any gene: 14. The CDR3 contains 18 residues. CDR3 bases: TGTGCCAGCAGCCACCGGGACAGGGTTCTACCCCTCTCCTACGAGCAGTACTTC. As protein: CASSHRDRVLPLSYEQYF.

The chain uses TRBV28 and TRBJ1-3; D remains unclear. This CDR3 spans 15 amino acids. The germline gives CDR1 MDHEN, CDR2 SYDVKM. V gave up 7 bases and J gave up 0 bases, with 13 bases separating them. Here the CDR3 reads CASTTTRLSGNTIYF. CDR3 in DNA: TGTGCCAGCACAACGACCAGGCTCTCTGGAAACACCATATATTTT. The full variable domain, in which reference TRBV28 and TRBJ1-3 provide the parts outside the CDR3, is DVKVTQSSRYLVKRTGEKVFLECVQDMDHENMFWYRQDPGLGLRLIYFSYDVKMKEKGDIPEGYSVSREKKERFSLILESASTNQTSMYLCASTTTRLSGNTIYFGEGSWLTVV.

V and J are TRBV5-1 and TRBJ1-1; TRBD1 is a possible D gene (6 bases). From germline, CDR1 is SGHRS and CDR2 YFSETQ. The CDR3 has 15 amino acids. Trimming cost V 3 bases and J 1 base, with 13 bases left between them. The CDR3 protein is CASSWGGHSNTEAFF. In nucleotides, the CDR3 is TGCGCCAGCAGCTGGGGGGGACACTCGAACACTGAAGCTTTCTTT.

This chain links TRBV7-2 with TRBJ2-5; 15 bases line up with TRBD2. The J call is uncertain, as TRBJ2-7 better fits the DNA end. CDR1 SGHTA and CDR2 FQGNSA come from the germline V gene. CDR3 size: 16 residues. CDR3 sequence reads: CASSLLGLAGGYEQYF. The DNA of the CDR3 is TGTGCCAGCAGCTTATTGGGACTAGCGGGAGGTTACGAGCAGTACTTC.

V usage is TRBV2 and J usage is TRBJ2-7; unclear D gene. The CDR3 is made up of 10 amino acids. V shed 4 bases and J shed 6 bases, with 4 bases lying between them. Germline loops: CDR1 SNHLY, CDR2 FYNNEI. CDR3 in amino acids: CASSGGEQYF. CDR3 DNA: TGTGCCAGCAGTGGAGGCGAGCAGTACTTC.

This chain uses TRBV29-1 with TRBJ1-1; maybe TRBD1 (6 bases). The V end lost 4 bases, the J end lost 0 bases, and 15 bases lay between the germline ends. The germline gives CDR1 SQVTM, CDR2 ANQGSEA. This CDR3 has 15 amino acids. The CDR3 is CSVAQGLSMNTEAFF. The CDR3 region has the DNA TGCAGCGTTGCACAGGGCCTCAGCATGAACACTGAAGCTTTCTTT.

This chain joins TRBV9 and TRBJ2-3, with D perhaps matching TRBD1 (6 bases). This CDR3 region has 15 residues. In germline, CDR1 is SGDLS, CDR2 YYNGEE. Deletions cut 1 base from V and 1 base from J, with 10 bases between. CDR3 bases: TGTGCCAGCAGCGTAACAGGGAAGGGCACAGATACGCAGTATTTT. This sequence encodes CASSVTGKGTDTQYF.

The chain recombines TRBV7-8 with TRBJ2-5, with TRBD2 identical over 8 bases. Looked up from germline, CDR1 is SGHVS and CDR2 is FQNEAQ. This CDR3 is 15 amino acids long. V gave up 1 base and J gave up 4 bases; unmatched junction bases: 5. CDR3 bases: TGTGCCAGCAGCTTAGGAGCGGGAGTGGGAGAGACCCAGTACTTC. Residues: CASSLGAGVGETQYF.

V gene TRBV4-2 combines with J gene TRBJ2-7; D is unclear. V lost 1 base to trimming and J lost 1 base, with 14 bases between them. Germline CDR1 LGHNA, CDR2 YNFKEQ. The CDR3 is 16 residues long. The CDR3 reads CASSQAPAQPSYEQYF. The CDR3 nucleotides read TGTGCCAGCAGCCAAGCCCCAGCGCAGCCATCCTACGAGCAGTACTTC.

The chain combines TRBV27 with TRBJ2-2, with 12 bases lining up with TRBD1. V dropped 10 bases and J dropped 5; count of bases not matched to a gene: 5. Germline CDR1 is MNHEY and CDR2 is SMNVEV (reference sequence). CDR3 size: 14 residues. The CDR3 coding sequence is TGTGCCACAGGGACAGGGGGCTTTACCGGGGAGCTGTTTTTT. Protein sequence: CATGTGGFTGELFF.

V is TRBV19 and J is TRBJ2-1; 7 positions agree with TRBD2. Germline V gene data show CDR1 as LNHDA and CDR2 as SQIVND (reference sequence). The V segment lost 5 bases and the J segment 9 bases; nucleotides outside the gene matches: 7. The CDR3 has 13 residues. The CDR3 DNA reads as TGTGCCAGTAGTGGTATTGCGGGGGTTGAGCAGTTCTTC. It is translated as CASSGIAGVEQFF.

This chain connects TRBV5-1 to TRBJ2-2, with TRBD2 as a possible D gene (5 bases). The length of the CDR3 is 16 residues. V was trimmed by 0 bases and J by 4 bases, leaving 13 bases between them. Germline CDR1 reads SGHRS; CDR2 reads YFSETQ. CDR3 region: CASSLAMRGITGELFF. As DNA, the CDR3 is TGCGCCAGCAGCTTGGCCATGAGAGGGATCACCGGGGAGCTGTTTTTT.